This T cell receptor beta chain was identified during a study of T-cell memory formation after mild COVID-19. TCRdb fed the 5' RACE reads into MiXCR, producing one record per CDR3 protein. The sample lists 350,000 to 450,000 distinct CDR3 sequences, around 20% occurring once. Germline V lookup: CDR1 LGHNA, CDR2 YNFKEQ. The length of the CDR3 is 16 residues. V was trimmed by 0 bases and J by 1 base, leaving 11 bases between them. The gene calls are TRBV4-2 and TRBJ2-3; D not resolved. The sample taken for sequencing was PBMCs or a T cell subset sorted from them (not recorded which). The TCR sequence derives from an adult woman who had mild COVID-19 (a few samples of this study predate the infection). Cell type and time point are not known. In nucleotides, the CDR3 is TGTGCCAGCAGCCAAGAATCAGTGGGTGGCACAGATACGCAGTATTTT. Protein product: CASSQESVGGTDTQYF.